A single sample is the source of the 27 T cell receptor beta chains below, sequenced in a study of immune heterogeneity within non-small cell lung tumors. TCRs were amplified from around 660 ng gDNA of bulk tumor per sample. Far-apart biopsies, several per primary tumor, were taken during surgery. The study cohort was described as untreated, and its members had newly diagnosed non-small cell lung cancer. They went on to have curative surgery. The TCR beta CDR3 region was amplified by multiplex PCR employing 32 V and 13 J primers. TCRdb re-derived calls from the multiplex PCR reads in MiXCR, one entry per CDR3 protein. This sample has 15,000 or so distinct CDR3 sequences, with under 35% found just once. Sequenced sample: lung tumor tissue. The source is a woman in her fifties or sixties with non-small cell lung cancer.

In this sample, this clonotype turned up many times. The V and J genes are TRBV28 and TRBJ2-3; D remains ambiguous. This CDR3 has 14 residues. Germline V gene sequence: CDR1 MDHEN, CDR2 SYDVKM. Trimming removed 3 bases at V and 1 base at J, with 8 bases between. CDR3 region: CASSFLSGTDTQYF. DNA of the CDR3: TGTGCCAGCAGTTTCTTAAGCGGCACAGATACGCAGTATTTT.

This clonotype is deemed medium-sized. This sequence joins TRBV2 and TRBJ2-7; 10 positions match TRBD1. V lost 6 bases to trimming and J lost 3 bases; unmatched junction nucleotides: 2. Germline V gene data show CDR1 as SNHLY and CDR2 as FYNNEI. The CDR3 length is 13 residues. In nucleotides, the CDR3 is TGTGCCAGCAGCCGGACAGGGGGCTACGAGCAGTACTTC. Translated, it gives CASSRTGGYEQYF.

The table lists this clonotype with many counts. The genes are TRBV6-1 and TRBJ1-4; D is unresolved. Looked up from germline, CDR1 is MNHNS and CDR2 is SASEGT. V lost 6 bases and J 8 bases, leaving 22 bases between the germline ends. This CDR3 is 16 amino acids long. This CDR3 reads CASRRPGSLDREKLFF. The DNA of the CDR3 is TGTGCCAGCAGACGACCCGGGTCCTTGGACCGCGAAAAACTGTTTTTT.

This clonotype was counted only a few times. This may be a read error, as it is one base from a much larger clone. The rearrangement links TRBV4-1 to TRBJ1-5; TRBD1 agrees at 9 bases. Germline V gene data show CDR1 as MGHRA and CDR2 as YSYEKL. V dropped 4 bases and J dropped 6; count of bases not matched to a gene: 1. The CDR3 is 13 residues long. Here the CDR3 DNA reads TGCGCCAGCAGCCTGACAGGGGGTCAGCCCCAGCATTTT. Translating gives CASSLTGGQPQHF.

On this clonotype: At one of its ends the junction is not consistent with the germline gene, which may arise from a read error. This chain joins TRBV3-1 and TRBJ2-5; 11 positions match TRBD2. Germline V gene sequence: CDR1 LGHDT, CDR2 YNNKEL (reference sequence). This CDR3 contains 14 residues. The CDR3 spells CSSSQGLAEETQYF. The CDR3 DNA is TGTTCCAGCAGCCAGGGACTAGCGGAAGAGACCCAGTACTTC.

The chain employs TRBV4-2 and TRBJ2-3; D assignment may be TRBD1 or TRBD2 (5 bases each). Germline V gene sequence: CDR1 LGHNA, CDR2 YNFKEQ. With 0 bases removed from V and 2 bases from J, the gap between germline ends came to 15 bases. CDR3 length: 17 amino acids. The CDR3 DNA reads TGTGCCAGCAGCCAAGAAAGTTCTAGAGGGGTCACAGATACGCAGTATTTT. It codes for CASSQESSRGVTDTQYF.

The CDR3 region is CASSPGDEQYF. The DNA for the CDR3 is TGTGCCAGCAGCCCCGGCGACGAGCAGTACTTC. The chain recombines TRBV9 with TRBJ2-7, with D unclear. Germline-derived CDR1 and CDR2 are SGDLS and YYNGEE. This CDR3 is 11 amino acids long. The V gene lost 4 bases and the J gene lost 5 bases, with 7 bases spanning the gap.

Sample share makes this clonotype medium-sized. The V gene is TRBV6-1, the J gene TRBJ2-2; TRBD1 might be the D (5 bases). Trimming left V 8 bases short and J 4 bases short, with 11 bases between. CDR1 is MNHNS and CDR2 is SASEGT in the germline V gene. The CDR3 runs 13 residues. Written as DNA, the CDR3 is TGTGCCAGCCTCAGGGATATCACCGGGGAGCTGTTTTTT. Amino acids: CASLRDITGELFF.

In its sample, this clonotype was seen many times. The chain uses TRBV11-2 and TRBJ1-4, with D unclear. The V end was cut by 6 bases, the J end by 2 bases, with 16 bases between. The CDR3 extends over 16 amino acids. Germline-derived CDR1 and CDR2 are SGHAT and FQNNGV. The CDR3 sequence is CASSKSGVGTNEKLFF. The CDR3 DNA is TGTGCCAGCAGTAAAAGCGGGGTGGGCACTAATGAAAAACTGTTTTTT.

Regarding this clonotype: With a much larger clone just one base away, this may be a read error. J is TRBJ1-1 and V is TRBV30; D may be TRBD1 (5 bases). The CDR3 has 13 amino acids. Germline loops: CDR1 GTSNPN, CDR2 SVGIG (reference sequence). Here the CDR3 reads CAWSVQVKTEAFF. The DNA of the CDR3 is TGTGCCTGGAGTGTACAGGTGAAAACTGAAGCTTTCTTT.

This clonotype is termed medium-sized. The junction and the germline gene differ at one end; a read error may be behind it. CDR3 coding DNA: TGCAGTGCTGCAGACAGGGGGAACGCCGGGGAGCTGTTTTTT. It specifies CSAADRGNAGELFF. The chain carries TRBV20-1 and TRBJ2-2; 9 nucleotides match TRBD1. The CDR3 consists of 14 residues. Germline assignment: CDR1 DFQATT and CDR2 SNEGSKA (reference sequence).

As to this clonotype: A much larger clone differs by one base, so this may be a read error. The chain's CDR3 is CASSRWTSFTYEQYF. The DNA for the CDR3 is TGTGCCAGCAGCCGCTGGACTAGTTTTACCTACGAGCAGTACTTC. The V gene is TRBV14, the J gene TRBJ2-7; TRBD2 matches at 7 bases. The germline V gene encodes CDR1 SGHDN and CDR2 FVKESK. This CDR3 is built from 15 residues. Trimming took 4 bases from V and 2 from J; bases not matched to a gene: 8.

Remarks on this clonotype: The junction departs from the called germline gene at one end, perhaps through a read error. The chain is built from TRBV7-9 and TRBJ2-1, with TRBD1 as a possible D gene (5 bases). Germline V gives CDR1 SEHNR, CDR2 FQNEAQ (reference sequence). This CDR3 has 17 amino acids. The CDR3 sequence: CANSLRFPGHPHNEQFF. CDR3 nucleotide sequence: TGTGCCAACAGCTTAAGGTTCCCAGGGCATCCGCACAATGAGCAGTTCTTC.

At least ten counts were recorded for this clonotype. This rearrangement joins TRBV7-9 to TRBJ1-5, with D possibly being TRBD1 (6 bases). V was pared by 5 bases and J by 4 bases, with 15 bases between. This CDR3 region has 15 residues. Germline CDR1 and CDR2: SEHNR and FQNEAQ (reference sequence). The CDR3 DNA follows: TGTGCCAGCAGCCCCCTAGGACAGAGTAATCAGCCCCAGCATTTT. Encoded protein: CASSPLGQSNQPQHF.

This clonotype is deemed medium-sized (0.01 to 0.1%). The chain links TRBV28 to TRBJ2-7; D call uncertain. Between the trimmed V and J ends, which lost 1 base and 3 bases, there was a span of 10 bases. The germline gives CDR1 MDHEN, CDR2 SYDVKM. CDR3 length: 14 amino acids. CDR3 coding DNA: TGTGCCAGCAGTTTATACGTTTTATTCTACGAGCAGTACTTC. It is translated as CASSLYVLFYEQYF.

This clonotype was seen at least ten times. The chain combines TRBV6-1 with TRBJ1-1; 8 bases agree with TRBD1. Germline V gene data show CDR1 as MNHNS and CDR2 as SASEGT. The CDR3 covers 12 residues. The V gene end was trimmed by 6 bases and the J gene end by 6 bases; junction bases not matched to a gene: 3. The CDR3 DNA sequence: TGTGCCAGCAGACAGGGGGGCTCTGAAGCTTTCTTT. Protein sequence: CASRQGGSEAFF.

About this clonotype: Being one base from a much bigger clone, this may be a read error. The J gene is TRBJ2-5, the V gene TRBV30; no clear D. CDR3 length equals 14 residues. Trimming pared 2 bases from V and 3 bases from J, leaving 13 bases between. In germline, CDR1 is GTSNPN, CDR2 SVGIG (reference sequence). This CDR3 is CAWSSNSYKETQYF. The CDR3 DNA reads TGTGCCTGGAGTAGTAACAGTTATAAAGAGACCCAGTACTTC.

This clonotype was counted many times. The chain joins TRBV6-1 to TRBJ1-1; D uncertain. Germline values: CDR1 MNHNS, CDR2 SASEGT. This CDR3 is 16 amino acids long. The germline V and J ends were trimmed by 6 bases and 7 bases, with 24 bases remaining between them. CDR3 in amino acids: CASRPSDGFGPGEAFF. In nucleotides, the CDR3 is TGTGCCAGCAGGCCTAGCGATGGGTTCGGACCTGGTGAAGCTTTCTTT.

This clonotype has just a few counts. The rearrangement links TRBV12-3 or TRBV12-4 to TRBJ2-1; 9 bases agree with TRBD1. The junction had 8 bases not matched to a gene; V was cut back by 9 bases and J by 5 bases. This CDR3 contains 14 residues. CDR3 nucleotide sequence: TGTGCCAGTCTGGACAGGGGATACCACAATGAGCAGTTCTTC. Its protein product is CASLDRGYHNEQFF.

The chain is built from TRBV24-1 and TRBJ1-2; no firm D call. The length of the CDR3 is 12 residues. Trimming took off 4 bases at V and 4 bases at J, with 6 bases between the two ends. Germline V CDR1 and CDR2: KGHDR, SFDVKD. In DNA form, the CDR3 reads TGTGCCACCAGTGAGGGTTCCTATGGCTACACCTTC. Protein: CATSEGSYGYTF.

This clonotype was picked up a small number of times. This rearrangement joins TRBV11-2 to TRBJ2-2; D is unclear. This CDR3 spans 13 amino acids. Per the germline V gene, CDR1 is SGHAT and CDR2 is FQNNGV. The CDR3 region has the DNA TGTGCGGTGGCTGTAGCGAACACCGGGGAGCTGTTTTTT. Its protein is CAVAVANTGELFF. Based on the CDR3 plus reference TRBV11-2 and TRBJ2-2, the full variable domain is EAGVAQSPRYKIIEKRQSVAFWCNPISGHATLYWYQQILGQGPKLLIQFQNNGVVDDSQLPKDRFSAERLKGVDSTLKIQPAKLEDSAVYLCAVAVANTGELFFGEGSRLTVL.

By share, this clonotype counts as medium-sized. J is TRBJ1-2 and V is TRBV4-1; 9 nucleotides align to TRBD1. Germline-derived CDR1 and CDR2 are MGHRA and YSYEKL. CDR3 length: 17 amino acids. After removal of 0 bases from V and 8 bases from J, the junction contained 13 bases not matched to a gene. CDR3 amino acids: CASSQDRGTGGAGGYTF. CDR3 DNA: TGCGCCAGCAGCCAAGATAGGGGAACAGGGGGCGCGGGGGGCTACACCTTC.

This clonotype qualifies as medium-sized (0.01 to 0.1%). The chain couples TRBV12-5 to TRBJ2-3; D remains unclear. The CDR3 is 16 amino acids. V was shortened by 3 bases and J by 2 bases, with 15 bases between the two germline ends. Germline values: CDR1 LGHNT, CDR2 FRNRAP. The CDR3 DNA follows: TGTGCTAGTGGTTTAAGACAAGGAGCTTACACAGATACGCAGTATTTT. Translation gives CASGLRQGAYTDTQYF. Complete variable domain (other parts from reference TRBV12-5 and TRBJ2-3): DARVTQTPRHKVTEMGQEVTMRCQPILGHNTVFWYRQTMMQGLELLAYFRNRAPLDDSGMPKDRFSAEMPDATLATLKIQPSEPRDSAVYFCASGLRQGAYTDTQYFGPGTRLTVL.

This clonotype was recorded many times. The J gene is TRBJ1-4, the V gene TRBV15, with a possible D match to TRBD1 (5 bases). Per germline, CDR1 LNHNV and CDR2 YYDKDF (reference sequence). The CDR3 loop spans 14 amino acids. V lost 3 bases and J lost 8, with 13 bases in between. The DNA for the CDR3 is TGTGCCACCAGCAGGGGACTCGCGGGAGAAAAACTGTTTTTT. Its translation is CATSRGLAGEKLFF.

This clonotype is medium-sized by share. The V gene is TRBV3-1, the J gene TRBJ1-2; TRBD1 matches at 7 bases. The CDR3 loop spans 16 amino acids. Germline CDR1 and CDR2: LGHDT and YNNKEL (reference sequence). With V trimmed by 3 bases and J by 1 base, 8 bases remained unmatched. The chain's CDR3 is CASSQGRGLINYGYTF. Written as DNA, the CDR3 is TGTGCCAGCAGCCAGGGAAGGGGGCTGATTAACTATGGCTACACCTTC.

This clonotype was observed many times. V usage is TRBV27 and J usage is TRBJ2-7; tentative D call: TRBD1 (5 bases). Trimming shortened V by 6 bases and J by 5 bases, and 14 bases separated the two germline ends. The CDR3 loop spans 13 amino acids. The V gene's germline CDR1 is MNHEY and CDR2 SMNVEV (reference sequence). CDR3 nucleotide sequence: TGTGCCAGCAGAAGGGGCCCCTGGCACGAGCAGTACTTC. It specifies CASRRGPWHEQYF.

This clonotype has a single count. A much larger clone is a single base away; this may be a read error. This chain connects TRBV18 to TRBJ2-1; D gene unclear. Per germline, CDR1 KGHSH and CDR2 LQKENI. The CDR3 runs 19 residues. CDR3 residues: CANSPLWAAQDKSYNEQFF. CDR3 coding DNA: TGTGCCAACTCACCACTTTGGGCAGCCCAGGATAAGAGCTACAATGAGCAGTTCTTC.